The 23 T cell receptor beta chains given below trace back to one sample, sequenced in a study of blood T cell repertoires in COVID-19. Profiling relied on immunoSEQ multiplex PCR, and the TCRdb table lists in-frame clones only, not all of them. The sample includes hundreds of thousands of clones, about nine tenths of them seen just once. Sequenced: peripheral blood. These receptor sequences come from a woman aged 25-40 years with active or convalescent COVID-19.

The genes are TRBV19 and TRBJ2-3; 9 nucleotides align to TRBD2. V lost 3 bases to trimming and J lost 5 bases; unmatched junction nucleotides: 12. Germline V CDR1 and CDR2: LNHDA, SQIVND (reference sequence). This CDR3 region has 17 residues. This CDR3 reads CASSIGLAGLKIDTQYF. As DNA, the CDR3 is TGTGCCAGTAGTATCGGCCTAGCGGGGCTTAAGATAGATACGCAGTATTTT.

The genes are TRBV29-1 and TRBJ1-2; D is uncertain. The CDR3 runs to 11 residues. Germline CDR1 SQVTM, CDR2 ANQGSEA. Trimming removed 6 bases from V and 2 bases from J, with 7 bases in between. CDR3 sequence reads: CSVEENYGYTF. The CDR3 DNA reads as TGCAGCGTGGAGGAAAACTATGGCTACACCTTC.

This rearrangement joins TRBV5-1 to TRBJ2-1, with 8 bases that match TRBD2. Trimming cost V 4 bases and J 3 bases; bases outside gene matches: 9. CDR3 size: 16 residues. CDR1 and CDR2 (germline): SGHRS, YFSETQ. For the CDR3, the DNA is TGCGCCAGCAGCAAGGGACTAGGTGAAGACTACAATGAGCAGTTCTTC. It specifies CASSKGLGEDYNEQFF.

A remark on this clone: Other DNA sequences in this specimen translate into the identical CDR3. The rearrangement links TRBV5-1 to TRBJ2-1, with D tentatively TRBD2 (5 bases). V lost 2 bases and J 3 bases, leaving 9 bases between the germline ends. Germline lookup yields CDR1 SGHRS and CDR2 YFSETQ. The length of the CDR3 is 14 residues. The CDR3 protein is CASSLSGDYNEQFF. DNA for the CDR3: TGCGCCAGCAGCTTATCCGGGGACTACAATGAGCAGTTCTTC.

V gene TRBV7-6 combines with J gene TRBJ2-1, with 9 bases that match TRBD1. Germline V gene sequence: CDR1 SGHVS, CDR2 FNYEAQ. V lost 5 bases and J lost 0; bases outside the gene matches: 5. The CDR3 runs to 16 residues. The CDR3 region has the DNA TGTGCCAGCAGCCCAGGACAGGGGAGCTCCTACAATGAGCAGTTCTTC. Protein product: CASSPGQGSSYNEQFF.

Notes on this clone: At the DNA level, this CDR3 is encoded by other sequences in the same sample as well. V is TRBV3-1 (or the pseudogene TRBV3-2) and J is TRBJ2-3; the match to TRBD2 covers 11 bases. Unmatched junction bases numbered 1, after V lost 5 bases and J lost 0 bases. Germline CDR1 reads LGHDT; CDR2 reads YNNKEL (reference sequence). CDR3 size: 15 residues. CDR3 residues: CASSGLAGSTDTQYF. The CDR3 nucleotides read TGTGCCAGCAGCGGACTAGCGGGTAGCACAGATACGCAGTATTTT.

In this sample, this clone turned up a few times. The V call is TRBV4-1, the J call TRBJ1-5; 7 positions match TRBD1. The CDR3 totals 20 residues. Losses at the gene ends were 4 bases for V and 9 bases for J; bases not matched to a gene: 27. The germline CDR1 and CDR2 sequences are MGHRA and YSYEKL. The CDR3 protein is CASSLRGDRGLEVAGSPQHF. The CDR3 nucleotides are TGCGCCAGCAGCCTAAGGGGGGATAGGGGGCTCGAGGTCGCGGGTTCGCCCCAGCATTTT.

The CDR3 sequence is CASSQEPDNSPLHF. The CDR3 nucleotides are TGCGCCAGCAGCCAAGAACCAGATAATTCACCCCTCCACTTT. The chain recombines TRBV4-1 with TRBJ1-6; D uncertain. V dropped 0 bases and J dropped 5 bases, with 5 bases sitting between them. The CDR3 has 14 amino acids. CDR1 is MGHRA, CDR2 YSYEKL, per germline.

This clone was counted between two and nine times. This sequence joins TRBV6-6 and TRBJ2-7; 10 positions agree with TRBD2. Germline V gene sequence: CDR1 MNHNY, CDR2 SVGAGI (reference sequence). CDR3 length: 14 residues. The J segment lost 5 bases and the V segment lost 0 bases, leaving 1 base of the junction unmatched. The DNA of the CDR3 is TGTGCCAGCAGTTACTCCCTAGCGGGAGACGAGCAGTACTTC. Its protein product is CASSYSLAGDEQYF.

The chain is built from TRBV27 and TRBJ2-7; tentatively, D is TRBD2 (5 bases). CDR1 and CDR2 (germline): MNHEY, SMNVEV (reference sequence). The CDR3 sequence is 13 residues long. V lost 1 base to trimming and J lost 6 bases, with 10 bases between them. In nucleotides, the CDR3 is TGTGCCAGCAGTTTATACGGCGGAGGCGAGCAGTACTTC. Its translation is CASSLYGGGEQYF.

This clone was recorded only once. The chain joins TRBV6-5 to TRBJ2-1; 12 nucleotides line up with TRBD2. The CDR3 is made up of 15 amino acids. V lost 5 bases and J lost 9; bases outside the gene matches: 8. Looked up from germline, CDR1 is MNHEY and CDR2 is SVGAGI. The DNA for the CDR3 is TGTGCCAGCAGTCTAGCGGGGGGGGCCCCCGGTGAGCAGTTCTTC. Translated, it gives CASSLAGGAPGEQFF.

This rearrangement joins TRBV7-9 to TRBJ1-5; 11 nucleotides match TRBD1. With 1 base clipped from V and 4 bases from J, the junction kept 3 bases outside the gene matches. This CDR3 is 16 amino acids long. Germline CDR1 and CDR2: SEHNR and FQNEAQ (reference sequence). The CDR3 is CASSLGTGGFNQPQHF. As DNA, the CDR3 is TGTGCCAGCAGCTTAGGGACAGGGGGCTTTAATCAGCCCCAGCATTTT.

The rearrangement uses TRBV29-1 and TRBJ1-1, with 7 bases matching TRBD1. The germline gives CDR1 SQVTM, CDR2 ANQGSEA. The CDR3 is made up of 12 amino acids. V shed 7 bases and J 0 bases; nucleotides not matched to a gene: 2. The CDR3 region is CSGGQMNTEAFF. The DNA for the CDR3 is TGCAGCGGGGGACAGATGAACACTGAAGCTTTCTTT.

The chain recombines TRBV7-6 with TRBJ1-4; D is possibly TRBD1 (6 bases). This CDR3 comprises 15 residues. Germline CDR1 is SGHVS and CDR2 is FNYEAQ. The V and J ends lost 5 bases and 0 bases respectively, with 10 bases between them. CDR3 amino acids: CASSARGATNEKLFF. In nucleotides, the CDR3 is TGTGCCAGCAGCGCCAGGGGTGCAACTAATGAAAAACTGTTTTTT.

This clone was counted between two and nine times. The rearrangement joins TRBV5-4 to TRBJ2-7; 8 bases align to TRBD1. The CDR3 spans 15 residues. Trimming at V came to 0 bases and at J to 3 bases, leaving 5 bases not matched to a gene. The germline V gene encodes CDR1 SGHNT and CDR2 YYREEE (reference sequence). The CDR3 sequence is CASSLARQGNYEQYF. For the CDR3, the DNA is TGTGCCAGCAGCTTGGCCCGACAGGGGAACTACGAGCAGTACTTC.

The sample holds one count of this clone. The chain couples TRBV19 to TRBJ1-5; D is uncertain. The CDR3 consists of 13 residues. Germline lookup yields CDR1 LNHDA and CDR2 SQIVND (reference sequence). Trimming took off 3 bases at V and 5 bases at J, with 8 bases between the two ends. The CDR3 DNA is TGTGCCAGTAGTATCAGGCGGGATCAGCCCCAGCATTTT. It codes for CASSIRRDQPQHF.

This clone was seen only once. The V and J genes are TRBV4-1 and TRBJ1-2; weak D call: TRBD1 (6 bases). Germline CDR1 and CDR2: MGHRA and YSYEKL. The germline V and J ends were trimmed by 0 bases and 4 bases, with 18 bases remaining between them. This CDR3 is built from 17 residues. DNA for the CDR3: TGCGCCAGCAGCCAAGATAGGACCCAAAACAGGGTCTATGGCTACACCTTC. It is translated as CASSQDRTQNRVYGYTF.

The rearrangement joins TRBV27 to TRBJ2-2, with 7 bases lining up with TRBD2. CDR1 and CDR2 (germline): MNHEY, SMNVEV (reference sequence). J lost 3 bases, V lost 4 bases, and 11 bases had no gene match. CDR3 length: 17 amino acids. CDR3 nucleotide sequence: TGTGCCAGCAGTTCGGGGGGTTCGGGACTGCACACCGGGGAGCTGTTTTTT. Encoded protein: CASSSGGSGLHTGELFF.

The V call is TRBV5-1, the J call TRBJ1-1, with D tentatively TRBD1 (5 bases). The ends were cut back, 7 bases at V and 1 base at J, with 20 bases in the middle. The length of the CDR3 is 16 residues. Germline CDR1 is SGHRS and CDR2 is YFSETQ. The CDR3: CASADSHRLENTEAFF. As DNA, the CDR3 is TGCGCCAGCGCCGACAGTCACCGCCTCGAGAACACTGAAGCTTTCTTT. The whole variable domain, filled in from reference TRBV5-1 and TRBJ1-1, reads KAGVTQTPRYLIKTRGQQVTLSCSPISGHRSVSWYQQTPGQGLQFLFEYFSETQRNKGNFPGRFSGRQFSNSRSEMNVSTLELGDSALYLCASADSHRLENTEAFFGQGTRLTVV.

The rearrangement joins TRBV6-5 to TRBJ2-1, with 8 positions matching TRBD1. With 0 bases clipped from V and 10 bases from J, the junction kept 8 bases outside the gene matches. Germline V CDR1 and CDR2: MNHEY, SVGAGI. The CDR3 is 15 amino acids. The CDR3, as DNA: TGTGCCAGCAGTTACTCGGAGACAGGGGTTCGGGAGCAGTTCTTC. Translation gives CASSYSETGVREQFF.

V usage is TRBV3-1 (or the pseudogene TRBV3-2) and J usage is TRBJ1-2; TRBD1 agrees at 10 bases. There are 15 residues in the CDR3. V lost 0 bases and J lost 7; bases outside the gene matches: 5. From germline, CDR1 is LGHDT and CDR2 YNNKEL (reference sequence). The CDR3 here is CASSQDGTGAGGYTF. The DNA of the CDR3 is TGTGCCAGCAGCCAAGATGGGACAGGGGCGGGTGGCTACACCTTC.

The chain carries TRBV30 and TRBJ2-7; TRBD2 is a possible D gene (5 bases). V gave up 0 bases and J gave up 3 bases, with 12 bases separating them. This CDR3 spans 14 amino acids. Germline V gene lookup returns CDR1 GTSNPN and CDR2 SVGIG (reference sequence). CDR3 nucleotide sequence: TGTGCCTGGAGTGTACGAGGAGGAGTCTACGAGCAGTACTTC. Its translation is CAWSVRGGVYEQYF.

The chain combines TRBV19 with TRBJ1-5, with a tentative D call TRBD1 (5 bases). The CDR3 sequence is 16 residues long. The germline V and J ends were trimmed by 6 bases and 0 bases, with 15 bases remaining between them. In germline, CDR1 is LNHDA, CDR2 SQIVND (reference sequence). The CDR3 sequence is CASRDPDRDSNQPQHF. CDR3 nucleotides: TGTGCCAGTAGGGACCCTGACAGAGATAGCAATCAGCCCCAGCATTTT.